Below, one T cell receptor (beta chain) is given with its context. Using immunoSEQ multiplex PCR, the repertoire was profiled, and TCRdb retains in-frame clones only, with some absent. Of approximately 200,000 clones in the sample, about 85% are singletons; the top ten hold around 20%. Assignments of participants to cohorts depended upon their own reported clinical history. The source of the sample is a study of blood T cell repertoires in COVID-19. Sequencing was performed on PBMCs or T cells enriched from blood (not recorded which). This TCR was recovered from a man aged 35 to 55 who had recovered from COVID-19.

Here the CDR3 DNA reads TGTGCCAGTGCGGTGATCTCTGGGGCCAACGTCCTGACTTTC. It yields the protein CASAVISGANVLTF. The chain couples TRBV19 to TRBJ2-6; D not certain. V dropped 8 bases and J dropped 0 bases, with 8 bases sitting between them. Germline CDR1 is LNHDA and CDR2 is SQIVND (reference sequence). The CDR3 length is 14 residues. The full variable domain, in which reference TRBV19 and TRBJ2-6 provide the parts outside the CDR3, is DGGITQSPKYLFRKEGQNVTLSCEQNLNHDAMYWYRQDPGQGLRLIYYSQIVNDFQKGDIAEGYSVSREKKESFPLTVTSAQKNPTAFYLCASAVISGANVLTFGAGSRLTVL.